The next 21 T cell receptor beta chains were all read from a single sample in a study of blood T cell repertoires in COVID-19 (TCRdb year 2020). Library creation used the immunoSEQ multiplex PCR assay. TCRdb obtained this table from immuneACCESS and retained in-frame rearrangements with V and J assigned. These tables miss some clones; where compared with another copy, unresolved V genes account for less than half of the shortfall, and the remainder is unexplained. The sample table records 160,000 or so clones; 65% to 85% of these occur just once. The ten largest make up about 5.7% of the sample. The sequenced material came from PBMCs or T cells enriched from blood (not recorded which). These receptors originate from a woman in her thirties or forties with acute COVID-19.

The chain uses TRBV15 and TRBJ2-1; possible D gene TRBD1, 6 bases. This CDR3 contains 14 residues. V shed 3 bases and J shed 6 bases, with 12 bases lying between them. Germline V gives CDR1 LNHNV, CDR2 YYDKDF (reference sequence). The DNA of the CDR3 is TGTGCCACCAGCAGTGGGGGCTTACGCAATGAGCAGTTCTTC. This codes for CATSSGGLRNEQFF.

J is TRBJ2-1 and V is TRBV27; 9 bases fit TRBD2. Germline V gene sequence: CDR1 MNHEY, CDR2 SMNVEV (reference sequence). This CDR3 is 17 amino acids long. V gave up 0 bases and J gave up 0 bases; unmatched junction bases: 3. In DNA, the CDR3 is TGTGCCAGCAGTTTATCTGCGGGAGGGCCCTCCTACAATGAGCAGTTCTTC. Its translation is CASSLSAGGPSYNEQFF.

The chain joins TRBV11-2 to TRBJ1-2; 10 bases line up with TRBD1. The J segment lost 2 bases and the V segment lost 4 bases, leaving 7 bases of the junction unmatched. The V gene's germline CDR1 is SGHAT and CDR2 FQNNGV. This CDR3 contains 16 residues. The CDR3 region is CASSSGRTGGNYGYTF. CDR3 DNA sequence: TGTGCCAGCAGCTCGGGGCGGACAGGGGGGAACTATGGCTACACCTTC.

The rearrangement links TRBV21-1 to TRBJ1-5; no DNA check was done on the table's D call, TRBD1. TRBV21-1 is described as a pseudogene. CDR3 length equals 15 residues. Here the CDR3 reads CASSKDRGRNQPQHF. CDR3 nucleotides: TGTGCCAGCAGCAAAGACAGGGGGCGTAATCAGCCCCAGCATTTT.

The chain joins TRBV18 to TRBJ2-3; 9 bases map to TRBD2. The CDR3 sequence is 16 residues long. CDR1 and CDR2 (germline): KGHSH, LQKENI. After removal of 3 bases from V and 2 bases from J, the junction contained 6 bases not matched to a gene. CDR3 amino acids: CASSPLGGRATDTQYF. The CDR3 region has the DNA TGTGCCAGCTCACCGCTGGGCGGGAGGGCCACAGATACGCAGTATTTT. Together with reference TRBV18 and TRBJ2-3, the CDR3 gives the full variable domain: NAGVMQNPRHLVRRRGQEARLRCSPMKGHSHVYWYRQLPEEGLKFMVYLQKENIIDESGMPKERFSAEFPKEGPSILRIQQVVRGDSAAYFCASSPLGGRATDTQYFGPGTRLTVL.

Here the CDR3 reads CASREGSSFTEAFF. Here the CDR3 DNA reads TGTGCCAGCAGAGAGGGCAGTAGTTTCACTGAAGCTTTCTTT. The rearrangement joins TRBV6-6 to TRBJ1-1; D uncertain. This CDR3 has 14 residues. Looked up from germline, CDR1 is MNHNY and CDR2 is SVGAGI (reference sequence). V was cut by 6 bases and J by 4 bases, with 15 bases left in between.

This clone has just a few counts. The rearrangement links TRBV7-9 to TRBJ1-5; D perhaps matches TRBD1 (6 bases). In germline, CDR1 is SEHNR, CDR2 FQNEAQ (reference sequence). Trimming removed 3 bases at V and 5 bases at J, with 14 bases between. This CDR3 spans 15 amino acids. The CDR3 DNA follows: TGTGCCAGCAGCTTCGGAACAGGGACACATCAGCCCCAGCATTTT. This gives the protein CASSFGTGTHQPQHF.

The chain recombines TRBV7-9 with TRBJ2-1, with D uncertain. The germline CDR1 and CDR2 sequences are SEHNR and FQNEAQ (reference sequence). There are 14 residues in the CDR3. Trimming pared 6 bases from V and 1 base from J, leaving 10 bases between. Written as DNA, the CDR3 is TGTGCCAGCAGAATAGCCCCGTCCTACAATGAGCAGTTCTTC. As protein: CASRIAPSYNEQFF.

The chain carries TRBV18 and TRBJ1-6, with 7 nucleotides matching TRBD1. CDR1 and CDR2 (germline): KGHSH, LQKENI. With V trimmed by 6 bases and J by 9 bases, 8 bases remained unmatched. The CDR3 totals 14 residues. As DNA, the CDR3 is TGTGCCAGCTCGGCCCAGGGGGATCGTTCACCCCTCCACTTT. It codes for CASSAQGDRSPLHF.

The chain is built from TRBV7-8 and TRBJ1-2; D possibly corresponds to TRBD1 (5 bases). Germline V gene sequence: CDR1 SGHVS, CDR2 FQNEAQ. The CDR3 is 18 amino acids. Between the trimmed V and J ends, which lost 0 bases and 2 bases, there was a span of 19 bases. The CDR3 nucleotides read TGTGCCAGCAGCTTAGCCCAAGGCAGGGCGGGACTCAACTATGGCTACACCTTC. Translation gives CASSLAQGRAGLNYGYTF.

The chain carries TRBV9 and TRBJ2-3; 10 nucleotides match TRBD2. Trimming took 1 base from V and 0 from J; bases not matched to a gene: 8. Germline lookup yields CDR1 SGDLS and CDR2 YYNGEE. The CDR3 has 18 residues. The CDR3 region has the DNA TGTGCCAGCAGCGTATCCCTAGCGGGAGCCTGGAGCACAGATACGCAGTATTTT. Its protein product is CASSVSLAGAWSTDTQYF.

With regard to this clone: A much larger clone lies one base from this, so it may be a read error. The chain combines TRBV18 with TRBJ2-3, with 14 bases that match TRBD2. Germline values: CDR1 KGHSH, CDR2 LQKENI. The CDR3 extends over 14 amino acids. The CDR3 sequence: CASSLTSGRDMQYF. The DNA of the CDR3 is TGTGCCAGCTCCTTGACTAGCGGGAGGGATATGCAGTATTTT. Filled out from reference TRBV18 and TRBJ2-3, the complete variable domain reads NAGVMQNPRHLVRRRGQEARLRCSPMKGHSHVYWYRQLPEEGLKFMVYLQKENIIDESGMPKERFSAEFPKEGPSILRIQQVVRGDSAAYFCASSLTSGRDMQYFGPGTRLTVL.

In its sample, this clone was seen a few times. J is TRBJ2-3 and V is TRBV5-4, with 9 bases that match TRBD2. In germline, CDR1 is SGHNT, CDR2 YYREEE (reference sequence). V lost 5 bases, J lost 0 bases, and 4 bases stayed unmatched. The CDR3 is 15 amino acids. CDR3 protein: CASRRLAASTDTQYF. CDR3 DNA: TGTGCCAGCAGGCGACTAGCGGCTAGCACAGATACGCAGTATTTT. The full variable domain, in which reference TRBV5-4 and TRBJ2-3 provide the parts outside the CDR3, is ETGVTQSPTHLIKTRGQQVTLRCSSQSGHNTVSWYQQALGQGPQFIFQYYREEENGRGNFPPRFSGLQFPNYSSELNVNALELDDSALYLCASRRLAASTDTQYFGPGTRLTVL.

V usage is TRBV5-1 and J usage is TRBJ2-1; 7 bases map to TRBD1. V was clipped by 2 bases and J by 0 bases; unmatched bases: 2. Germline V gene sequence: CDR1 SGHRS, CDR2 YFSETQ. This CDR3 is 15 amino acids long. The CDR3 bases are TGCGCCAGCAGCTTTGACAGGGCCTCCTACAATGAGCAGTTCTTC. Its protein is CASSFDRASYNEQFF. Complete variable domain (other parts from reference TRBV5-1 and TRBJ2-1): KAGVTQTPRYLIKTRGQQVTLSCSPISGHRSVSWYQQTPGQGLQFLFEYFSETQRNKGNFPGRFSGRQFSNSRSEMNVSTLELGDSALYLCASSFDRASYNEQFFGPGTRLTVL.

The V call is TRBV5-5, the J call TRBJ2-5; D ambiguous. There are 14 residues in the CDR3. V was trimmed by 2 bases and J by 5 bases, leaving 13 bases between them. Germline values: CDR1 SGHKS, CDR2 YYEKEE (reference sequence). CDR3 nucleotides: TGTGCCAGCAGCTTTCTATCCTCGAAGGAGACCCAGTACTTC. Translation gives CASSFLSSKETQYF.

V and J are TRBV9 and TRBJ2-4, with 9 bases lining up with TRBD2. Looked up from germline, CDR1 is SGDLS and CDR2 is YYNGEE. This CDR3 spans 17 amino acids. The V gene end was trimmed by 0 bases and the J gene end by 2 bases; junction bases not matched to a gene: 6. The CDR3 coding sequence is TGTGCCAGCAGCGTAGAAGGCCTAGCGGGAACCAAAAACATTCAGTACTTC. Translating it yields CASSVEGLAGTKNIQYF.

The gene calls are TRBV18 and TRBJ1-2, with TRBD1 matching 8 bases. The CDR3 has 13 amino acids. CDR1 is KGHSH, CDR2 LQKENI, per germline. The J segment lost 6 bases and the V segment lost 3 bases, leaving 3 bases of the junction unmatched. The CDR3 region has the DNA TGTGCCAGCTCACCCCAGGGGGCTAATGGCTACACCTTC. It is translated as CASSPQGANGYTF.

V gene TRBV12-3 or TRBV12-4 combines with J gene TRBJ1-1; a possible D gene is TRBD1 (5 bases). The germline V and J ends were trimmed by 8 bases and 5 bases, with 15 bases remaining between them. CDR3 length: 13 residues. The CDR3 nucleotides are TGTGCCAGCCGCAGGGCGCACTCTACTGAAGCTTTCTTT. Its protein is CASRRAHSTEAFF.

The chain recombines TRBV5-4 with TRBJ1-2, with D unresolved. This CDR3 region has 15 residues. Germline-derived CDR1 and CDR2 are SGHNT and YYREEE (reference sequence). Trimming shortened V by 0 bases and J by 8 bases, and 17 bases separated the two germline ends. In DNA, the CDR3 is TGTGCCAGCAGCTTGGGGAGAGGGATAACTGGAGGCTACACCTTC. Amino acids: CASSLGRGITGGYTF.

This chain connects TRBV2 to TRBJ1-6; 11 positions match TRBD1. The CDR3 contains 16 residues. Losses at the gene ends were 11 bases for V and 6 bases for J; bases not matched to a gene: 12. CDR1 is SNHLY, CDR2 FYNNEI, per germline. CDR3 coding DNA: TGTGCCGTGGTGGACAGGGGGCGAGGGCGTAATTCACCCCTCCACTTT. As protein: CAVVDRGRGRNSPLHF.

This chain uses TRBV5-1 with TRBJ1-1, with 8 positions matching TRBD1. V lost 4 bases, J lost 6 bases, and 8 bases stayed unmatched. CDR1 is SGHRS and CDR2 is YFSETQ in the germline V gene. The CDR3 runs 14 residues. The CDR3 spells CASSTTGVEPEAFF. The CDR3 DNA follows: TGCGCCAGCAGCACGACAGGGGTAGAGCCTGAAGCTTTCTTT.